This T cell receptor (beta chain) derives from a study of shared clonotypes between healthy human individuals. The CDR3 consists of 15 residues. Germline trimming cut 4 bases from V and 9 bases from J; bases unmatched to any gene: 8. Germline CDR1 and CDR2: KGHSH and LQKENI. Across several immunoSEQ plates, the genomic DNA of each subset was split evenly. Using immunoSEQ multiplex PCR, the repertoire was profiled, and TCRdb retains in-frame clones only, with some absent. The sample carries 850,000 to 1,100,000 clones, about 80% recorded once. This TCR derives from a man aged 18-30 years in good health. Some clones in this sample may be carry-over from other donors' samples. The rearrangement links TRBV18 to TRBJ2-1; TRBD2 aligns across 11 bases. The sequencing input was memory CD4+ T cells from PBMCs. Subset meaning: CD45RA-negative fraction. CDR3 in amino acids: CASSQNSGRAGEQFF. CDR3 DNA: TGTGCCAGCTCACAGAATAGCGGGAGGGCTGGTGAGCAGTTCTTC.